This T cell receptor (beta chain) emerged from a study of T cell responses to AZD1222 COVID-19 vaccine. This clone was observed a single time. The data were produced by immunoSEQ multiplex PCR, yet TCRdb's version contains in-frame clones alone and is incomplete. This table holds about 120,000 clones, approximately 91% found once. The sample in question was peripheral blood, obtained on day 0 of AZD1222 vaccination. The receptor was derived from an adult in good health.

CDR3 bases: TGTGCCAGCCGACCCTCCGGGACAGGGCTTGTTAATGAAAAACTGTTTTTT. This encodes CASRPSGTGLVNEKLFF. This sequence joins TRBV28 and TRBJ1-4; TRBD1 matches 9 bases. The CDR3 is 17 residues long. Germline V gene data show CDR1 as MDHEN and CDR2 as SYDVKM. V lost 8 bases to trimming and J lost 4 bases; unmatched junction nucleotides: 14.